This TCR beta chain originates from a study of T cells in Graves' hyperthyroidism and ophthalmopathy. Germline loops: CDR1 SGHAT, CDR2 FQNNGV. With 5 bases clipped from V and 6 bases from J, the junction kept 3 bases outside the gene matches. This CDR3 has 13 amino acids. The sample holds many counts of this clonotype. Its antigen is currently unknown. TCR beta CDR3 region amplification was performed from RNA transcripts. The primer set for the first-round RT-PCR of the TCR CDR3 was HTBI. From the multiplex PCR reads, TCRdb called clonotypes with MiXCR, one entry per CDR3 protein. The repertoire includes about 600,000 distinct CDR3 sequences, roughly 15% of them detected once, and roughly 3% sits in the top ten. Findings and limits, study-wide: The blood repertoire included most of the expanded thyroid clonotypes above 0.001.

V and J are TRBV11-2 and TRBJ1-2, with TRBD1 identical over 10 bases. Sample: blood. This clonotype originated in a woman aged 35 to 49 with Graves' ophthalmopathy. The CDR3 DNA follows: TGTGCCAGCAGCATGGGGACAGGGGATGGCTACACCTTC. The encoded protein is CASSMGTGDGYTF.